Each of the 13 T cell receptor beta chains below was sequenced from the same sample in a study of shared clonotypes between healthy human individuals. Naive CD8 cells were CD45RO-negative, positively selected for CCR7, excluding terminally differentiated effector memory CD45RA+ cells. Assay: immunoSEQ multiplex PCR; the TCRdb copy retains only in-frame clones and omits some. Found here are under 600,000 clones, roughly 98% of them singletons; the top ten hold 0.3%. Sequenced sample: naive CD8+ T cells sorted from blood. These receptors all come from a young man in good health.

This chain uses TRBV5-1 with TRBJ1-4, with D possibly being TRBD1 (5 bases). The CDR3 is 15 amino acids. In germline, CDR1 is SGHRS, CDR2 YFSETQ. V lost 1 base to trimming and J lost 8 bases, with 15 bases between them. CDR3 nucleotide sequence: TGCGCCAGCAGCTTGCGAGGGGAGGGAGGAGAAAAACTGTTTTTT. The encoded protein is CASSLRGEGGEKLFF.

The genes are TRBV4-1 and TRBJ2-5, with a weak D call TRBD1 (6 bases). The length of the CDR3 is 15 residues. V was cut by 0 bases and J by 2 bases, with 10 bases left in between. In germline, CDR1 is MGHRA, CDR2 YSYEKL. The CDR3, as DNA: TGCGCCAGCAGCCAAGACCCAGGGGAACAAGAGACCCAGTACTTC. It translates to CASSQDPGEQETQYF.

The chain is built from TRBV28 and TRBJ2-5; 7 positions agree with TRBD1. Trimming cost V 4 bases and J 3 bases; bases outside gene matches: 14. The CDR3 is 17 amino acids. The germline V gene encodes CDR1 MDHEN and CDR2 SYDVKM. CDR3 bases: TGTGCCAGCAGTTGGATAGGGGGCCCCACCAAGGAAGAGACCCAGTACTTC. It codes for CASSWIGGPTKEETQYF.

The chain carries TRBV14 and TRBJ2-7; 8 nucleotides align to TRBD1. CDR1 is SGHDN, CDR2 FVKESK, per germline. Trimming took 1 base from V and 5 from J; bases not matched to a gene: 4. This CDR3 spans 14 amino acids. The CDR3 sequence is CASSQVPGGNEQYF. CDR3 sequence (DNA): TGTGCCAGCAGCCAAGTTCCAGGGGGCAACGAGCAGTACTTC.

The chain has TRBV6-5 and TRBJ1-1, with D possibly TRBD1 on 6 matching bases. This CDR3 comprises 14 residues. Looked up from germline, CDR1 is MNHEY and CDR2 is SVGAGI. With 2 bases removed from V and 3 bases from J, the gap between germline ends came to 10 bases. As DNA, the CDR3 is TGTGCCAGCAGTTACGGCGGGGGCTACACTGAAGCTTTCTTT. The encoded protein is CASSYGGGYTEAFF.

V is TRBV18 and J is TRBJ2-7, with D hard to call. From germline, CDR1 is KGHSH and CDR2 LQKENI. CDR3 length: 16 residues. Trimming removed 3 bases from V and 0 bases from J, with 15 bases in between. The CDR3 nucleotides are TGTGCCAGCTCACCCCAAGTGCGGCAAACCTCCTACGAGCAGTACTTC. Translating gives CASSPQVRQTSYEQYF.

This chain links TRBV7-8 with TRBJ1-1; tentatively, D is TRBD1 (5 bases). The CDR3 length is 13 residues. CDR1 is SGHVS and CDR2 is FQNEAQ in the germline V gene. V lost 4 bases to trimming and J lost 1 base, with 7 bases between them. The CDR3, as DNA: TGTGCCAGCAGCTGGGGGAGGAACACTGAAGCTTTCTTT. Translating gives CASSWGRNTEAFF.

The J gene is TRBJ2-3, the V gene TRBV5-1; TRBD2 matches at 9 bases. The ends lost 3 bases at V and 5 bases at J; junction bases unmatched: 19. The CDR3 sequence is 19 residues long. Per the germline V gene, CDR1 is SGHRS and CDR2 is YFSETQ. DNA for the CDR3: TGCGCCAGCAGCTCCCCGGGAGCGGGAGGCAGCTTGACCAGAGATACGCAGTATTTT. Translating gives CASSSPGAGGSLTRDTQYF.

The rearrangement links TRBV5-1 to TRBJ2-5, with TRBD2 as a possible D gene (5 bases). The CDR3 runs 15 residues. Between the trimmed V and J ends, which lost 5 bases and 2 bases, there was a span of 16 bases. CDR1 is SGHRS, CDR2 YFSETQ, per germline. The CDR3 nucleotides read TGCGCCAGCAGATTCACTAGGGAAGCACAAGAGACCCAGTACTTC. Residues: CASRFTREAQETQYF.

The V and J genes are TRBV27 and TRBJ2-7, with 7 bases fitting TRBD1. The J segment lost 3 bases and the V segment lost 5 bases, leaving 13 bases of the junction unmatched. This CDR3 spans 16 amino acids. Germline V gives CDR1 MNHEY, CDR2 SMNVEV (reference sequence). For the CDR3, the DNA is TGTGCCAGCAGTCCGTCTACAGGGGAGTCTCTCTACGAGCAGTACTTC. Translation gives CASSPSTGESLYEQYF.

V is TRBV4-1 and J is TRBJ2-3; no clear D gene. Germline CDR1 and CDR2: MGHRA and YSYEKL. With 3 bases removed from V and 4 bases from J, the gap between germline ends came to 20 bases. The CDR3 has 17 amino acids. The CDR3 region is CASSHSAWLPAADTQYF. The CDR3 DNA reads as TGCGCCAGCAGCCATTCTGCATGGCTTCCGGCGGCAGATACGCAGTATTTT.

The rearrangement uses TRBV6-4 and TRBJ2-1; no reliable D call. This CDR3 has 14 amino acids. Deletions cut 3 bases from V and 1 base from J, with 7 bases between. The germline V gene has CDR1 MRHNA and CDR2 SNTAGT. Written as DNA, the CDR3 is TGTGCCAGCAGTGAGCAGTATTCCTACAATGAGCAGTTCTTC. Translating it yields CASSEQYSYNEQFF.

The chain has TRBV15 and TRBJ2-1, with D hard to call. Germline CDR1 is LNHNV and CDR2 is YYDKDF (reference sequence). CDR3 size: 14 residues. Trimming took off 1 base at V and 8 bases at J, with 12 bases between the two ends. The CDR3 loop is CATSRASQEDEQFF. For the CDR3, the DNA is TGTGCCACCAGCAGAGCCTCGCAAGAAGATGAGCAGTTCTTC.